This entry features one T cell receptor (beta chain) sequence. Its specificity is not known. Germline V gene sequence: CDR1 SGHTA, CDR2 FQGNSA. V was cut by 2 bases and J by 2 bases, with 6 bases left in between. The CDR3 has 13 amino acids. The data are from a study of shared clonotypes between healthy human individuals. Turning to the study itself: Donors consisted of two women and three men between 18 and 49. General observations from the study: Limitation of the genetic and exposure-history diversity represented came from the few donors.

Authors' methods: Filtering differed for immunoSEQ, which gave only junction sequences without quality scores. Assay used: immunoSEQ multiplex PCR; TCRdb lists only in-frame clones, some missing. V and J calls and clone size are copied from that table; D and trimming were computed from the DNA. The sample records about 460,000 clones, approximately 80% being singletons. The TCR comes from a woman aged 40 to 50 in good health. Some clones in this sample may be carry-over from other donors' samples. The sequenced sample consisted of PBMCs. The rearrangement links TRBV7-2 to TRBJ2-5; no clear D gene. DNA for the CDR3: TGTGCCAGCAGCTTAATGCGACAAGAGACCCAGTACTTC. This gives the protein CASSLMRQETQYF. Full variable domain (rest looked up from reference TRBV7-2 and TRBJ2-5): GAGVSQSPSNKVTEKGKDVELRCDPISGHTALYWYRQSLGQGLEFLIYFQGNSAPDKSGLPSDRFSAERTGGSVSTLTIQRTQQEDSAVYLCASSLMRQETQYFGPGTRLLVL.